These 28 T cell receptor beta chains originate from one sample sequenced in a study of T cells in Graves' hyperthyroidism and ophthalmopathy. Amplified TCR beta CDR3 regions came from RNA transcripts. The TCR CDR3 first-round RT-PCR relied on the HTBI primer set. TCRdb itself ran the multiplex PCR reads through MiXCR, one entry per CDR3 protein. The table includes over 700,000 distinct CDR3 sequences, roughly a sixth detected once. The sample comprised blood. These receptors all come from a woman aged 45-59 years with Graves' hyperthyroidism that later progressed to Graves' ophthalmopathy.

This clonotype was picked up a small number of times. V gene TRBV20-1 combines with J gene TRBJ1-2; D is unresolved. CDR3 length: 12 residues. Germline CDR1 and CDR2: DFQATT and SNEGSKA (reference sequence). Trimming left V 3 bases short and J 7 bases short, with 12 bases between. The CDR3 sequence is CSASGSSPGYTF. In nucleotides, the CDR3 is TGCAGTGCTAGTGGGTCGTCTCCTGGCTACACCTTC.

This clonotype was observed a few times. This sequence joins TRBV7-8 and TRBJ1-1; D not certain. The CDR3 is made up of 14 amino acids. Looked up from germline, CDR1 is SGHVS and CDR2 is FQNEAQ. Trimming removed 2 bases from V and 1 base from J, with 8 bases in between. CDR3 coding DNA: TGTGCCAGCAGCTTACTCCCCTCGAACACTGAAGCTTTCTTT. Amino acids: CASSLLPSNTEAFF.

This clonotype was picked up many times. V usage is TRBV13 and J usage is TRBJ1-2, with no clear D. Germline values: CDR1 PRHDT, CDR2 FYEKMQ (reference sequence). V was trimmed by 4 bases and J by 4 bases, leaving 10 bases between them. CDR3 length equals 13 residues. The CDR3 sequence is CASSSQEFYGYTF. The DNA for the CDR3 is TGTGCCAGCAGCTCCCAGGAGTTCTATGGCTACACCTTC.

This clonotype was seen repeatedly, ten times or more. The chain joins TRBV18 to TRBJ1-1, with D possibly matching TRBD1 (5 bases). Trimming shortened V by 3 bases and J by 4 bases, and 15 bases separated the two germline ends. The germline gives CDR1 KGHSH, CDR2 LQKENI. The CDR3 consists of 15 residues. In DNA form, the CDR3 reads TGTGCCAGCTCACCTTCAGGGTTGGTGAGCACTGAAGCTTTCTTT. Protein sequence: CASSPSGLVSTEAFF. The full variable domain, in which reference TRBV18 and TRBJ1-1 provide the parts outside the CDR3, is NAGVMQNPRHLVRRRGQEARLRCSPMKGHSHVYWYRQLPEEGLKFMVYLQKENIIDESGMPKERFSAEFPKEGPSILRIQQVVRGDSAAYFCASSPSGLVSTEAFFGQGTRLTVV.

A word on this clonotype: A junction boundary mismatches the germline segment, possibly from a read error. The gene calls are TRBV2 and TRBJ2-3; tentative D call: TRBD1 (7 bases). The CDR3 spans 15 residues. Germline V CDR1 and CDR2: SNHLY, FYNNEI. The CDR3 here is CTSSMDRTTTDTQYF. The CDR3 region has the DNA TGTACCAGCAGTATGGACAGGACTACCACAGATACGCAGTATTTT.

The chain carries TRBV12-5 and TRBJ1-5; perhaps TRBD1 as D (6 bases). CDR3 length: 17 amino acids. Trimming cost V 6 bases and J 0 bases, with 18 bases left between them. Germline V CDR1 and CDR2: LGHNT, FRNRAP. The CDR3 protein is CASGPQGTGFSNQPQHF. The CDR3 nucleotides read TGTGCTAGTGGGCCCCAGGGGACCGGATTTAGCAATCAGCCCCAGCATTTT.

About this clonotype: The junction does not match germline at one end; this may be a read error. This chain joins TRBV7-9 and TRBJ2-5; possible D gene TRBD2, 7 bases. The CDR3 totals 15 residues. Germline V gene data show CDR1 as SEHNR and CDR2 as FQNEAQ (reference sequence). The CDR3 DNA sequence: TGTGCCAGCAGCACGATGCGGGGGCGCTTAGAGGCCCAGTACTTC. Amino acids: CASSTMRGRLEAQYF.

This clonotype was seen at least ten times. The chain joins TRBV3-1 to TRBJ2-1; D not certain. Germline CDR1 and CDR2: LGHDT and YNNKEL (reference sequence). The CDR3 contains 14 residues. V shed 3 bases and J shed 10 bases, with 16 bases lying between them. Written as DNA, the CDR3 is TGTGCCAGCAGCCAGCCCATGGGCGGACGCGAGCAGTTCTTC. It translates to CASSQPMGGREQFF.

This clonotype occurred many times. This sequence joins TRBV7-3 and TRBJ1-1; 7 bases are a match to TRBD1. Germline V lookup: CDR1 SGHTA, CDR2 FQGTGA. The CDR3 contains 15 residues. The J segment lost 3 bases and the V segment lost 5 bases, leaving 9 bases of the junction unmatched. In DNA, the CDR3 is TGTGCCAGCAGCGCCCAGACAGGGTTGGACACTGAAGCTTTCTTT. This codes for CASSAQTGLDTEAFF.

Comments on this clonotype: The CDR3 carries no conserved terminal phenylalanine or tryptophan, so it likely arises from a read error. J is TRBJ1-1 and V is TRBV12-3 or TRBV12-4; D perhaps matches TRBD1 (5 bases). V lost 10 bases and J lost 1, with 16 bases in between. The CDR3 has 14 residues. The CDR3 sequence: CATTPGPRNTEAFL. The CDR3 DNA reads as TGTGCCACCACTCCAGGGCCAAGGAACACTGAAGCTTTCCTT.

This clonotype was counted only a few times. This chain links TRBV6-1 with TRBJ1-2; no clear D. V dropped 5 bases and J dropped 8 bases, with 15 bases sitting between them. The CDR3 contains 13 residues. Germline V CDR1 and CDR2: MNHNS, SASEGT. Written as DNA, the CDR3 is TGTGCCAGCAGTACGGGGATCTTCGTGGGCTACACCTTC. It encodes CASSTGIFVGYTF.

In this sample, this clonotype turned up many times. The chain links TRBV3-1 to TRBJ1-6; D is unclear. The V gene's germline CDR1 is LGHDT and CDR2 YNNKEL (reference sequence). Trimming cost V 0 bases and J 7 bases, with 13 bases left between them. The CDR3 length is 16 residues. The CDR3 spells CASSQEHGLQNSPLHF. Written as DNA, the CDR3 is TGTGCCAGCAGCCAAGAGCACGGCTTACAGAATTCACCCCTCCACTTT.

A few counts support this clonotype. As DNA, the CDR3 is TGTGCCAGCAGCTTGCCAACGCTTAACTATGGCTACACCTTC. Its protein product is CASSLPTLNYGYTF. V gene TRBV7-9 combines with J gene TRBJ1-2; D unresolved. The CDR3 is made up of 14 amino acids. Germline CDR1 SEHNR, CDR2 FQNEAQ (reference sequence). V gave up 3 bases and J gave up 1 base, with 9 bases separating them. Full variable domain (remainder filled in from reference TRBV7-9 and TRBJ1-2): DTGVSQNPRHKITKRGQNVTFRCDPISEHNRLYWYRQTLGQGPEFLTYFQNEAQLEKSRLLSDRFSAERPKGSFSTLEIQRTEQGDSAMYLCASSLPTLNYGYTFGSGTRLTVV.

The CDR3 is CAVGLAGGPREQYF. The CDR3 DNA reads TGTGCCGTCGGACTAGCGGGGGGGCCGCGGGAGCAGTACTTC. The chain carries TRBV10-3 and TRBJ2-7; 15 positions match TRBD2. Germline-derived CDR1 and CDR2 are ENHRY and SYGVKD. V lost 11 bases and J lost 7; bases outside the gene matches: 9. The CDR3 loop spans 14 amino acids.

Worth noting for this clonotype: A much bigger clone sits one base away, suggesting this may be a read error. This rearrangement joins TRBV20-1 to TRBJ2-3; no clear D gene. Trimming left V 6 bases short and J 0 bases short, with 16 bases between. CDR3 length: 15 residues. Per the germline V gene, CDR1 is DFQATT and CDR2 is SNEGSKA (reference sequence). The CDR3 sequence: CSALGLGISTDTQYF. The CDR3 DNA is TGCAGTGCCCTCGGCTTAGGGATTAGCACAGATACGCAGTATTTT.

This clonotype was counted many times. V gene TRBV6-1 combines with J gene TRBJ1-1; TRBD1 might be the D (5 bases). The ends were cut back, 6 bases at V and 1 base at J, with 12 bases in the middle. The CDR3 length is 14 residues. Germline V gives CDR1 MNHNS, CDR2 SASEGT. CDR3 loop: CASSAQGGNTEAFF. The CDR3, as DNA: TGTGCCAGCAGCGCCCAGGGCGGGAACACTGAAGCTTTCTTT.

The gene calls are TRBV4-1 and TRBJ1-2; D gene uncertain. Germline V gene data show CDR1 as MGHRA and CDR2 as YSYEKL. Trimming pared 0 bases from V and 2 bases from J, leaving 10 bases between. This CDR3 is 15 amino acids long. The CDR3 DNA reads TGCGCCAGCAGCCAAGACCCCCTAATGAACTATGGCTACACCTTC. It is translated as CASSQDPLMNYGYTF.

As for this clonotype: A much more abundant neighbour one base away suggests this may be a read error. In DNA, the CDR3 is TGTGCCAGCAGCCTCGACGGGGGGCTCGAGCAGTTCTTC. Its translation is CASSLDGGLEQFF. V is TRBV11-2 and J is TRBJ2-7; D is perhaps TRBD2 (7 bases). The J call may be in error: the DNA end matches TRBJ2-1 better. This CDR3 has 13 amino acids. The germline gives CDR1 SGHAT, CDR2 FQNNGV.

This clonotype was detected only a few times. V usage is TRBV20-1 and J usage is TRBJ2-6; D gene ambiguous. Germline V gene lookup returns CDR1 DFQATT and CDR2 SNEGSKA (reference sequence). V lost 3 bases and J lost 0, with 12 bases in between. CDR3 length: 16 amino acids. CDR3 bases: TGCAGTGCTAGGTCCAAGAGAGTCTCTGGGGCCAACGTCCTGACTTTC. This gives the protein CSARSKRVSGANVLTF.

The gene calls are TRBV5-4 and TRBJ1-1; tentatively, D is TRBD1 (5 bases). CDR1 is SGHNT, CDR2 YYREEE, per germline (reference sequence). The CDR3 is 13 residues long. V was trimmed by 2 bases and J by 4 bases, leaving 9 bases between them. In DNA form, the CDR3 reads TGTGCCAGCAGCTTCGACAGTCCCACTGAAGCTTTCTTT. This sequence encodes CASSFDSPTEAFF.

The chain joins TRBV27 to TRBJ1-6; maybe TRBD1 (5 bases). V was trimmed by 1 base and J by 9 bases, leaving 13 bases between them. This CDR3 is built from 15 residues. Per germline, CDR1 MNHEY and CDR2 SMNVEV (reference sequence). In DNA, the CDR3 is TGTGCCAGCAGTTTATGGTCCCCGGGGGGTTCACCCCTCCACTTT. This translates into CASSLWSPGGSPLHF.

This chain links TRBV20-1 with TRBJ1-1, with TRBD1 matching over 7 bases. Germline CDR1 is DFQATT and CDR2 is SNEGSKA (reference sequence). The J segment lost 4 bases and the V segment lost 3 bases, leaving 8 bases of the junction unmatched. The CDR3 spans 14 residues. The CDR3: CSARDTGATTEAFF. In nucleotides, the CDR3 is TGCAGTGCTAGGGACACAGGGGCGACCACTGAAGCTTTCTTT.

This clonotype was seen repeatedly, ten times or more. V gene TRBV12-3 or TRBV12-4 combines with J gene TRBJ2-3, with 9 bases identical to TRBD1. Germline trimming cut 5 bases from V and 2 bases from J; bases unmatched to any gene: 5. This CDR3 comprises 15 residues. CDR3 bases: TGTGCCAGCAGTCACAGGACAGGGGCCACAGATACGCAGTATTTT. Protein product: CASSHRTGATDTQYF.

This clonotype was picked up many times. The DNA of the CDR3 is TGTGCCAGCAGCCTGGGACAGGTGAATTCACCCCTCCACTTT. It encodes CASSLGQVNSPLHF. The chain recombines TRBV12-3 or TRBV12-4 with TRBJ1-6; 8 bases line up with TRBD1. The CDR3 length is 14 residues. V was clipped by 6 bases and J by 7 bases; unmatched bases: 5.

The chain carries TRBV7-2 and TRBJ1-1; the D gene is possibly TRBD1 (5 bases). The CDR3 runs 15 residues. V was cut by 0 bases and J by 3 bases, with 11 bases left in between. The germline V gene has CDR1 SGHTA and CDR2 FQGNSA. CDR3 protein: CASSLARGTYTEAFF. The CDR3 nucleotides are TGTGCCAGCAGCTTAGCTAGAGGGACCTACACTGAAGCTTTCTTT.

This clonotype was observed a handful of times. The chain combines TRBV19 with TRBJ1-2; D gene ambiguous. Germline CDR1 reads LNHDA; CDR2 reads SQIVND (reference sequence). V was cut by 3 bases and J by 2 bases, with 7 bases left in between. This CDR3 region has 13 residues. The CDR3 loop is CASSIGGNYGYTF. The CDR3 DNA reads as TGTGCCAGTAGTATTGGAGGAAACTATGGCTACACCTTC.

This clonotype has at least ten counts. The gene calls are TRBV7-8 and TRBJ1-2; TRBD1 aligns across 9 bases. The CDR3 runs to 15 residues. CDR1 is SGHVS and CDR2 is FQNEAQ in the germline V gene. V gave up 5 bases and J gave up 8 bases; unmatched junction bases: 12. In nucleotides, the CDR3 is TGTGCCAGCAGCCCGAACCGGGACAGGGTTCCGGGCTACACCTTC. Its protein is CASSPNRDRVPGYTF.

In its sample, this clonotype was seen a few times. A much larger clone differs from this one at a single base, so this may be a read error. The gene calls are TRBV2 and TRBJ1-1; D uncertain. The CDR3 is 14 amino acids. V was shortened by 0 bases and J by 3 bases, with 8 bases between the two germline ends. The germline gives CDR1 SNHLY, CDR2 FYNNEI. The CDR3 bases are TGTGCCAGCAGTGAAGCGCCCTGGGACACTGAAGCTTTCTTT. As protein: CASSEAPWDTEAFF. The full variable domain, its missing parts supplied by reference TRBV2 and TRBJ1-1, is EPEVTQTPSHQVTQMGQEVILRCVPISNHLYFYWYRQILGQKVEFLVSFYNNEISEKSEIFDDQFSVERPDGSNFTLKIRSTKLEDSAMYFCASSEAPWDTEAFFGQGTRLTVV.